This T cell receptor (beta chain) was retrieved from a study of blood T cell repertoires in COVID-19. About the research overall: Spain, Italy and the United States supplied samples that represented acute and convalescent COVID-19.

There are a few counts of this clone. In the source study's methods: Counts of nucleated cells, estimated from reference gene primer amplification, were obtained. Measured with immunoSEQ multiplex PCR; TCRdb has only the in-frame clones, and not every one. The D gene and trimming were derived from the DNA, and the V and J assignments and clone size from that table. The data show more than 110,000 clones, 84% seen once. With 5 bases removed from V and 2 bases from J, the gap between germline ends came to 12 bases. The CDR3 consists of 14 residues. Germline CDR1 and CDR2: SGHVS and FQNEAQ. J is TRBJ1-2 and V is TRBV7-8; D possibly corresponds to TRBD1 (6 bases). Sequenced sample: peripheral blood. This TCR came from a woman of 80 years or more in a cohort sampled during active or convalescent COVID-19. The CDR3 region has the DNA TGTGCCAGCAGCATAGGGGGGGGGAACTATGGCTACACCTTC. This gives the protein CASSIGGGNYGYTF.